These 6 T cell receptor beta chains came from one sample sequenced in a study of CD8 T cells in Susac syndrome. Reverse transcription of about 0.5 to 1 ug RNA was carried out with random hexamers. TCRdb itself ran the immunoSEQ multiplex PCR reads through MiXCR, one entry per CDR3 protein. The table includes 180,000 or so distinct CDR3 sequences, 85% to 95% detected once. Sequencing was performed on CD4+ T cells from PBMCs. The receptors shown here come from a human donor in good health.

The V gene is TRBV7-9, the J gene TRBJ1-5; D unresolved. This CDR3 is built from 14 residues. Germline V gene sequence: CDR1 SEHNR, CDR2 FQNEAQ (reference sequence). V was trimmed by 5 bases and J by 6 bases, leaving 14 bases between them. The CDR3 loop is CASSEGGLGQPQHF. In nucleotides, the CDR3 is TGTGCCAGCAGCGAGGGTGGGTTGGGTCAGCCCCAGCATTTT.

The CDR3 loop is CSASLGSLSYNEQFF. CDR3 DNA sequence: TGCAGTGCTAGTCTCGGGAGCCTTTCCTACAATGAGCAGTTCTTC. The chain has TRBV20-1 and TRBJ2-1, with D perhaps matching TRBD2 (6 bases). V dropped 3 bases and J dropped 1 base, with 13 bases sitting between them. This CDR3 is built from 15 residues. Germline CDR1 and CDR2: DFQATT and SNEGSKA (reference sequence).

This chain connects TRBV7-3 to TRBJ1-2; a weak D match, TRBD1 (6 bases). CDR1 SGHTA and CDR2 FQGTGA come from the germline V gene. V dropped 3 bases and J dropped 8 bases, with 13 bases sitting between them. CDR3 size: 13 residues. Here the CDR3 reads CASSLDRIGGYTF. The CDR3 nucleotides read TGTGCCAGCAGCTTGGACAGAATTGGCGGCTACACCTTC. Full variable domain (remainder filled in from reference TRBV7-3 and TRBJ1-2): GAGVSQTPSNKVTEKGKYVELRCDPISGHTALYWYRQSLGQGPEFLIYFQGTGAADDSGLPNDRFFAVRPEGSVSTLKIQRTERGDSAVYLCASSLDRIGGYTFGSGTRLTVV.

The chain uses TRBV6-1 and TRBJ2-1; 14 bases fit TRBD2. Germline V lookup: CDR1 MNHNS, CDR2 SASEGT. The CDR3 consists of 17 residues. The CDR3 here is CAVTSGGAVGSYNEQFF. The DNA of the CDR3 is TGTGCGGTGACTAGCGGGGGGGCCGTGGGCTCCTACAATGAGCAGTTCTTC.

The chain is built from TRBV12-3 or TRBV12-4 and TRBJ2-1, with 7 positions matching TRBD2. The CDR3 covers 16 residues. The V segment lost 5 bases and the J segment 7 bases; nucleotides outside the gene matches: 14. CDR3 in DNA: TGTGCCAGCAGTCCCGGACGGTTGAGCGGGGTTAATGAGCAGTTCTTC. It specifies CASSPGRLSGVNEQFF.

This rearrangement joins TRBV29-1 to TRBJ1-1; D might be TRBD1 (5 bases). CDR1 is SQVTM, CDR2 ANQGSEA, per germline. CDR3 length: 12 residues. V shed 4 bases and J shed 5 bases, with 11 bases lying between them. This CDR3 is CSVVRGGTEAFF. CDR3 nucleotide sequence: TGCAGCGTTGTGAGGGGAGGGACTGAAGCTTTCTTT.